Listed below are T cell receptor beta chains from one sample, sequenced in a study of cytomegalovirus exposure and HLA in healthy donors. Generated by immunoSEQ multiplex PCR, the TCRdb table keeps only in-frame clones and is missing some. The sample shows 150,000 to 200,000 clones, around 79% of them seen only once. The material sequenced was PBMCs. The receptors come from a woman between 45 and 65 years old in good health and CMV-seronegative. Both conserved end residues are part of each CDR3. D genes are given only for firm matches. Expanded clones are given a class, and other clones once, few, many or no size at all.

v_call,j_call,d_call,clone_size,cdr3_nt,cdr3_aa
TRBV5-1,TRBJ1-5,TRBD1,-,TGCGCCAGCAGCCCGGGACAGGGAGGGGGTAGCAATCAGCCCCAGCATTTT,CASSPGQGGGSNQPQHF
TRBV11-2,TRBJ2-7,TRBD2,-,TGTGCCAGCAGCTACCGGACTAGCGGGCCCTCCTACGAGCAGTACTTC,CASSYRTSGPSYEQYF
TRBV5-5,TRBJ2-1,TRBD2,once,TGTGCCAGCAGCTACCAAACCGGGACTAGCGCCTACAATGAGCAGTTCTTC,CASSYQTGTSAYNEQFF
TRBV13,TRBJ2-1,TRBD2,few,TGTGCCAGCAGCTTAGGAAGGCGTCTAGCGGGTACCAATGAGCAGTTCTTC,CASSLGRRLAGTNEQFF
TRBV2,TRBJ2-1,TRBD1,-,TGTGCCAGCATTAGACCGGGACAGGGAATCAATGAGCAGTTCTTC,CASIRPGQGINEQFF
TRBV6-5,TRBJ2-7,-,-,TGTGCCAGCAGCCGACAGCAACTCTCCTACGAGCAGTACTTC,CASSRQQLSYEQYF
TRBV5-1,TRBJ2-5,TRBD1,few,TGCGCCAGCAGCCAAGATCCGGGACAGTTCGAGACCCAGTACTTC,CASSQDPGQFETQYF
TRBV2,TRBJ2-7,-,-,TGTGCCAGCAGTGAAGCGCCAGGCAGGGGCTACGAGCAGTACTTC,CASSEAPGRGYEQYF
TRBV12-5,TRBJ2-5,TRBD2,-,TGTGCTAGTGGTCCAGGGCGGGGGGGCCCAGAGACCCAGTACTTC,CASGPGRGGPETQYF
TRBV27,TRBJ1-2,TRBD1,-,TGTGCCAGCAGTCCGGAACCGACAGGGAGAAGTGGCTACACCTTC,CASSPEPTGRSGYTF
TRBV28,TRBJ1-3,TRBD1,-,TGTGCCAGCAGCTTCGACGTCAGACAGGGGTGGAACACCATATATTTT,CASSFDVRQGWNTIYF
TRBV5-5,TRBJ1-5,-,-,TGTGCCAGCAGATCCGGGGGGGTACAGAGCAATCAGCCCCAGCATTTT,CASRSGGVQSNQPQHF
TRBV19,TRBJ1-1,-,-,TGTGCCAGTAGTCTAGGTCGGGTCGGGAACACTGAAGCTTTCTTT,CASSLGRVGNTEAFF
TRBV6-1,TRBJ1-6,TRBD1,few,TGTGCCAGCACCGGCAGGGGGTATTCACCCCTCCACTTT,CASTGRGYSPLHF
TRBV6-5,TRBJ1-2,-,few,TGTGCCAGCAGTTACTCGAAAAGCCCAGGGCATGGCTACACCTTC,CASSYSKSPGHGYTF
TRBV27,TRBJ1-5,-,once,TGTGCCAGCAGTCCGACCCACGGGTACAATCAGCCCCAGCATTTT,CASSPTHGYNQPQHF
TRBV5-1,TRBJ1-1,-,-,TGCGCCAGCAGCTTGGCCCTAGGTGCGTGGGGATTGGAGGTGAACACTGAAGCTTTCTTT,CASSLALGAWGLEVNTEAFF
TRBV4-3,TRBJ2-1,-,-,TGCGCCAGCAGCCTAAGTTCCGGGGGCTCCTACAATGAGCAGTTCTTC,CASSLSSGGSYNEQFF